The 32 T cell receptor beta chains below all came from one sample that was sequenced in a study of T cell responses to AZD1222 COVID-19 vaccine. Generated by immunoSEQ multiplex PCR, the TCRdb table keeps only in-frame clones and is missing some. The sample includes some 200,000 clones, approximately 93% seen only once; the top ten take around 1%. The input for sequencing was peripheral blood, taken 28 days after the second AZD1222 dose. All receptors derive from an adult who received the AZD1222 COVID-19 vaccine.

CDR3 in amino acids: CAISERGETEAFF. DNA for the CDR3: TGTGCCATCAGTGAGCGGGGAGAGACTGAAGCTTTCTTT. The chain has TRBV10-3 and TRBJ1-1; D gene uncertain. The V gene lost 2 bases and the J gene lost 5 bases, with 9 bases spanning the gap. The CDR3 has 13 residues. Looked up from germline, CDR1 is ENHRY and CDR2 is SYGVKD.

This chain links TRBV5-1 with TRBJ1-6; 7 positions agree with TRBD1. Trimming cost V 4 bases and J 6 bases; bases outside gene matches: 4. CDR3 length: 14 residues. The germline V gene has CDR1 SGHRS and CDR2 YFSETQ. In DNA, the CDR3 is TGCGCCAGCAGCGCGGGACAGATTAATTCACCCCTCCACTTT. Translation gives CASSAGQINSPLHF.

The chain couples TRBV2 to TRBJ2-6; D not resolved. This CDR3 is built from 15 residues. Looked up from germline, CDR1 is SNHLY and CDR2 is FYNNEI. Trimming took 6 bases from V and 1 from J, leaving 10 bases between them. The CDR3 DNA reads as TGTGCCAGCAGCCCCACACCGTCTGGGGCCAACGTCCTGACTTTC. Its translation: CASSPTPSGANVLTF.

Details on this clone: Other nucleotide sequences from this sample produce the same CDR3. The rearrangement uses TRBV5-6 and TRBJ2-1; 8 bases map to TRBD2. The CDR3 length is 15 residues. The junction had 5 bases not matched to a gene; V was cut back by 2 bases and J by 4 bases. The germline V gene has CDR1 SGHDT and CDR2 YYEEEE. The CDR3 loop is CASSLGGGSYNEQFF. The CDR3 DNA reads TGTGCCAGCAGCTTAGGCGGGGGGAGTTACAATGAGCAGTTCTTC. Using reference TRBV5-6 and TRBJ2-1 for the parts outside the CDR3, the full variable domain is DAGVTQSPTHLIKTRGQQVTLRCSPKSGHDTVSWYQQALGQGPQFIFQYYEEEERQRGNFPDRFSGHQFPNYSSELNVNALLLGDSALYLCASSLGGGSYNEQFFGPGTRLTVL.

The chain employs TRBV29-1 and TRBJ2-3, with 8 bases lining up with TRBD2. The CDR3 runs 16 residues. Germline V gene sequence: CDR1 SQVTM, CDR2 ANQGSEA. V gave up 8 bases and J gave up 2 bases; unmatched junction bases: 15. In DNA form, the CDR3 reads TGCAGCCGCACAACTCCGACTAGCGTAACCACAGATACGCAGTATTTT. Translating it yields CSRTTPTSVTTDTQYF.

This rearrangement joins TRBV27 to TRBJ1-1; no reliable D call. CDR3 size: 16 residues. CDR1 and CDR2 (germline): MNHEY, SMNVEV (reference sequence). V lost 0 bases and J 0 bases, leaving 11 bases between the germline ends. The CDR3: CASSLSAVTMNTEAFF. DNA of the CDR3: TGTGCCAGCAGTTTATCCGCAGTTACGATGAACACTGAAGCTTTCTTT.

This clone has only one observation. In DNA form, the CDR3 reads TGTGCCAGCAGCATTATCGGGGGAGAGGGGTATGGCTACACCTTC. As protein: CASSIIGGEGYGYTF. The chain joins TRBV7-2 to TRBJ1-2; a possible D gene is TRBD1 (5 bases). The CDR3 loop spans 15 amino acids. Germline-derived CDR1 and CDR2 are SGHTA and FQGNSA. V shed 5 bases and J shed 5 bases, with 18 bases lying between them.

The chain uses TRBV7-9 and TRBJ2-1; D unresolved. V was cut by 5 bases and J by 5 bases, with 13 bases left in between. Germline values: CDR1 SEHNR, CDR2 FQNEAQ (reference sequence). The length of the CDR3 is 14 residues. The CDR3 spells CASSETWGHNEQFF. DNA of the CDR3: TGTGCCAGCAGCGAAACATGGGGTCACAATGAGCAGTTCTTC.

The count of this clone is one. V is TRBV11-2 and J is TRBJ1-2; maybe TRBD1 (5 bases). The germline CDR1 and CDR2 sequences are SGHAT and FQNNGV. The CDR3 consists of 18 residues. The ends were cut back, 2 bases at V and 3 bases at J, with 22 bases in the middle. CDR3 nucleotide sequence: TGTGCCAGCAGCTTACGTTATATGGGACCCCCCGGTGACTATGGCTACACCTTC. Its translation: CASSLRYMGPPGDYGYTF.

This chain links TRBV7-8 with TRBJ1-2; D unresolved. V was shortened by 4 bases and J by 5 bases, with 17 bases between the two germline ends. Germline V gene lookup returns CDR1 SGHVS and CDR2 FQNEAQ. CDR3 length equals 15 residues. CDR3 coding DNA: TGTGCCAGCAGCTCCCTTTTCAAGGGCAGTTATGGCTACACCTTC. It specifies CASSSLFKGSYGYTF.

This clone has a single count. V gene TRBV2 combines with J gene TRBJ1-5; TRBD1 is a possible D gene (5 bases). Trimming cost V 5 bases and J 10 bases, with 12 bases left between them. The germline gives CDR1 SNHLY, CDR2 FYNNEI. CDR3 length equals 12 residues. This chain's CDR3 is CASSKRDPPQHF. For the CDR3, the DNA is TGTGCCAGCAGTAAACGGGACCCCCCCCAGCATTTT.

This clone was detected once. The V gene is TRBV6-4, the J gene TRBJ2-2; D might be TRBD1 or TRBD2, each matching 7 bases. CDR3 length: 15 residues. Germline values: CDR1 MRHNA, CDR2 SNTAGT. V lost 4 bases and J lost 6, with 15 bases in between. The DNA of the CDR3 is TGTGCCAGCAGTGCTGGGACAGCGGGGTCCGGGGAGCTGTTTTTT. Translating it yields CASSAGTAGSGELFF.

V is TRBV2 and J is TRBJ1-5; the D gene is possibly TRBD1 (5 bases). Trimming took 8 bases from V and 12 from J, leaving 20 bases between them. Germline V lookup: CDR1 SNHLY, CDR2 FYNNEI. This CDR3 has 13 residues. The CDR3 region is CASRVRGGDRQHF. In DNA, the CDR3 is TGTGCCAGCCGTGTTCGGGGCGGGGACCGCCAGCATTTT. Combining the CDR3 with reference TRBV2 and TRBJ1-5 gives the whole variable domain EPEVTQTPSHQVTQMGQEVILRCVPISNHLYFYWYRQILGQKVEFLVSFYNNEISEKSEIFDDQFSVERPDGSNFTLKIRSTKLEDSAMYFCASRVRGGDRQHFGDGTRLSIL.

The chain carries TRBV5-6 and TRBJ1-5; TRBD1 might be the D (5 bases). CDR3 length equals 16 residues. V shed 4 bases and J shed 3 bases, with 17 bases lying between them. Germline V gene lookup returns CDR1 SGHDT and CDR2 YYEEEE. The CDR3 is CASSKTVGASNQPQHF. The CDR3 coding sequence is TGTGCCAGCAGCAAAACCGTCGGGGCTTCCAATCAGCCCCAGCATTTT.

J is TRBJ2-3 and V is TRBV7-9; TRBD2 matches at 13 bases. The CDR3 runs to 16 residues. Germline CDR1 is SEHNR and CDR2 is FQNEAQ (reference sequence). J lost 1 base, V lost 6 bases, and 4 bases had no gene match. CDR3 sequence: CASRLGLAGGTDTQYF. CDR3 DNA sequence: TGTGCCAGCAGACTCGGACTAGCGGGAGGCACAGATACGCAGTATTTT.

This chain uses TRBV3-1 (or the pseudogene TRBV3-2) with TRBJ2-3; 7 nucleotides align to TRBD1. This CDR3 is 16 amino acids long. Germline V gives CDR1 LGHDT, CDR2 YNNKEL (reference sequence). V shed 4 bases, J shed 2 bases, and the junction held 9 bases outside the gene matches. In DNA, the CDR3 is TGTGCCAGCAGCCCCGGTGGGACAGTCCCCACAGATACGCAGTATTTT. Translated, it gives CASSPGGTVPTDTQYF.

The genes are TRBV7-8 and TRBJ2-7, with 10 positions matching TRBD2. Germline lookup yields CDR1 SGHVS and CDR2 FQNEAQ. The CDR3 is 13 amino acids. The trim removed 8 bases at V and 4 bases at J, leaving 5 bases unmatched. CDR3 DNA: TGTGCCAGCTACCTAGCGGGGGTGTACGAGCAGTACTTC. This translates into CASYLAGVYEQYF.

This rearrangement joins TRBV5-1 to TRBJ1-1; D might be TRBD1 (5 bases). V dropped 4 bases and J dropped 0 bases, with 22 bases sitting between them. CDR1 and CDR2 (germline): SGHRS, YFSETQ. This CDR3 contains 18 residues. The CDR3, as DNA: TGCGCCAGCAGCCGAGGGGCAATCCAGGCATCTATGAACACTGAAGCTTTCTTT. Translation: CASSRGAIQASMNTEAFF. The full variable domain, in which reference TRBV5-1 and TRBJ1-1 provide the parts outside the CDR3, is KAGVTQTPRYLIKTRGQQVTLSCSPISGHRSVSWYQQTPGQGLQFLFEYFSETQRNKGNFPGRFSGRQFSNSRSEMNVSTLELGDSALYLCASSRGAIQASMNTEAFFGQGTRLTVV.

In its sample, this clone was seen a few times. The rearrangement joins TRBV28 to TRBJ1-2, with D perhaps TRBD1 (6 bases). Germline loops: CDR1 MDHEN, CDR2 SYDVKM. V dropped 6 bases and J dropped 8 bases, with 16 bases sitting between them. CDR3 length: 13 residues. CDR3 amino acids: CASRKSTGRGYTF. DNA for the CDR3: TGTGCCAGCAGAAAATCAACAGGGCGCGGCTACACCTTC.

The rearrangement uses TRBV3-1 (or the pseudogene TRBV3-2) and TRBJ1-6, with 9 bases identical to TRBD1. CDR3 size: 13 residues. V gave up 6 bases and J gave up 12 bases; unmatched junction bases: 6. CDR1 LGHDT and CDR2 YNNKEL come from the germline V gene (reference sequence). The CDR3 DNA reads TGTGCCAGCAGTGACAGGGGGGAAGGACCCCTCCACTTT. This gives the protein CASSDRGEGPLHF.

The gene calls are TRBV7-8 and TRBJ1-5; D gene uncertain. V lost 6 bases and J 6 bases, leaving 9 bases between the germline ends. Germline-derived CDR1 and CDR2 are SGHVS and FQNEAQ. The CDR3 is 12 amino acids. CDR3 region: CASSGGAQPQHF. CDR3 sequence (DNA): TGTGCCAGCAGTGGAGGTGCTCAGCCCCAGCATTTT.

The chain employs TRBV14 and TRBJ2-1; the match to TRBD1 covers 9 bases. The CDR3 has 17 amino acids. V gave up 2 bases and J gave up 4 bases; unmatched junction bases: 9. Germline V lookup: CDR1 SGHDN, CDR2 FVKESK. The CDR3 sequence is CASSQPTPTGGYNEQFF. The DNA for the CDR3 is TGTGCCAGCAGCCAACCGACTCCGACAGGGGGATACAATGAGCAGTTCTTC.

The CDR3 loop reads CASSLGSGIGNSPLHF. The CDR3 DNA follows: TGTGCCAGCAGCTTAGGGTCCGGGATAGGGAATTCACCCCTCCACTTT. The genes are TRBV7-9 and TRBJ1-6; D remains unclear. The ends were cut back, 1 base at V and 7 bases at J, with 14 bases in the middle. Germline CDR1 reads SEHNR; CDR2 reads FQNEAQ (reference sequence). This CDR3 comprises 16 residues.

The rearrangement uses TRBV5-1 and TRBJ2-7; 7 bases are a match to TRBD2. This CDR3 has 15 residues. V was clipped by 4 bases and J by 4 bases; unmatched bases: 11. Germline lookup yields CDR1 SGHRS and CDR2 YFSETQ. Here the CDR3 reads CASSHRAGDLYEQYF. CDR3 DNA sequence: TGCGCCAGCAGCCATCGGGCGGGGGACCTATACGAGCAGTACTTC.

This chain links TRBV12-5 with TRBJ2-1; D remains unclear. This CDR3 is built from 12 residues. Between the trimmed V and J ends, which lost 6 bases and 3 bases, there was a span of 6 bases. Germline CDR1 is LGHNT and CDR2 is FRNRAP. The CDR3 nucleotides are TGTGCTAGTGGGACGGGCTACAATGAGCAGTTCTTC. Encoded protein: CASGTGYNEQFF.

The chain recombines TRBV4-1 with TRBJ1-5; D not certain. CDR3 length equals 16 residues. V lost 0 bases to trimming and J lost 0 bases, with 9 bases between them. The germline CDR1 and CDR2 sequences are MGHRA and YSYEKL. Written as DNA, the CDR3 is TGCGCCAGCAGCCAAGAAAACGGCTATAGCAATCAGCCCCAGCATTTT. As protein: CASSQENGYSNQPQHF.

This chain joins TRBV6-1 and TRBJ1-1, with no clear D. The germline CDR1 and CDR2 sequences are MNHNS and SASEGT. CDR3 length: 14 residues. The V end lost 2 bases, the J end lost 1 base, and 8 bases lay between the germline ends. The CDR3 protein is CASSERLQNTEAFF. CDR3 coding DNA: TGTGCCAGCAGTGAAAGATTACAGAACACTGAAGCTTTCTTT.

The chain has TRBV5-1 and TRBJ2-1; no clear D gene. Trimming shortened V by 1 base and J by 1 base, and 9 bases separated the two germline ends. This CDR3 region has 15 residues. The germline gives CDR1 SGHRS, CDR2 YFSETQ. The CDR3 nucleotides read TGCGCCAGCAGCTTGAGTGTGGGGTCCTACAATGAGCAGTTCTTC. Translation: CASSLSVGSYNEQFF.

This clone was found once. The gene calls are TRBV7-3 and TRBJ2-2; 11 bases match TRBD2. The germline gives CDR1 SGHTA, CDR2 FQGTGA. CDR3 size: 19 residues. Trimming took 5 bases from V and 0 from J; bases not matched to a gene: 11. In nucleotides, the CDR3 is TGTGCCAGCAGCCCCAAGGGGACTAGCGGAACAACGAACACCGGGGAGCTGTTTTTT. Translated, it gives CASSPKGTSGTTNTGELFF.

This chain joins TRBV19 and TRBJ2-2; 11 bases align to TRBD1. Germline assignment: CDR1 LNHDA and CDR2 SQIVND (reference sequence). This CDR3 comprises 14 residues. With V trimmed by 10 bases and J by 7 bases, 8 bases remained unmatched. The CDR3 spells CAIQPGTGGGELFF. CDR3 coding DNA: TGTGCCATCCAGCCTGGGACAGGGGGCGGGGAGCTGTTTTTT.

The gene calls are TRBV19 and TRBJ1-5; 8 bases are a match to TRBD1. This CDR3 contains 18 residues. The V segment lost 9 bases and the J segment 0 bases; nucleotides outside the gene matches: 16. Germline lookup yields CDR1 LNHDA and CDR2 SQIVND (reference sequence). The CDR3 sequence is CASQRAGQGLYSNQPQHF. As DNA, the CDR3 is TGTGCCAGCCAGAGGGCAGGACAGGGCCTCTATAGCAATCAGCCCCAGCATTTT.

This chain joins TRBV11-2 and TRBJ1-4; the match to TRBD1 covers 8 bases. The CDR3 spans 15 residues. Looked up from germline, CDR1 is SGHAT and CDR2 is FQNNGV. V shed 6 bases and J 3 bases; nucleotides not matched to a gene: 6. CDR3 sequence reads: CASRLQGGANEKLFF. As DNA, the CDR3 is TGTGCCAGCAGACTACAGGGGGGGGCTAATGAAAAACTGTTTTTT.